These T cell receptor beta chains were read from a single sample in a study of cytomegalovirus exposure and HLA in healthy donors. Data came from immunoSEQ multiplex PCR; TCRdb stores just in-frame clones and leaves some out. The table includes 150,000 to 200,000 clones, 77% detected once. Sequenced: PBMCs. The receptors were sampled from a man aged 25-45 years in good health and CMV-seropositive. Each CDR3 is given with its conserved first and last residue. Each record gives: J gene, V gene, clone size, D gene, CDR3 DNA, CDR3 protein. A D gene is named only where the DNA matches it firmly. Clone size, where shown, is once, few, many, or a class for clones that have expanded.

TRBJ2-2 | TRBV2 | once | TRBD1 | TGTGCCAGCAGACCGACAGGGAAAACCGGGGAGCTGTTTTTT | CASRPTGKTGELFF
TRBJ2-7 | TRBV10-3 | few | TRBD1 | TGTGCCATCAGTGTGGGTATAGGAGGACAGGGGGCGCGAGTTCACGAGCAGTACTTC | CAISVGIGGQGARVHEQYF
TRBJ2-2 | TRBV6-5 | - | TRBD1 | TGTGCCAGCAGTTACGTGACAGGGGGCTCCGGGGAGCTGTTTTTT | CASSYVTGGSGELFF
TRBJ1-1 | TRBV30 | - | - | TGTGCCTGGAGTGTATTCAGGGCAGGGAACACTGAAGCTTTCTTT | CAWSVFRAGNTEAFF
TRBJ2-7 | TRBV14 | once | TRBD1 | TGTGCCAGCAGCCAAGAGACAGGGACCCCTTACTACGAGCAGTACTTC | CASSQETGTPYYEQYF
TRBJ1-2 | TRBV5-8 | few | TRBD1 | TGTGCCAGCAGAAGGGGACAGAGCTATGGCTACACCTTC | CASRRGQSYGYTF
TRBJ1-1 | TRBV5-1 | - | - | TGCGCCAGCAGCCCGGGGTTCTCGGGGGGCGGCACTGAAGCTTTCTTT | CASSPGFSGGGTEAFF
TRBJ2-5 | TRBV4-1 | - | TRBD1 | TGCGCCAGCAGCCAGGGGACAGAGGTCCAAGAGACCCAGTACTTC | CASSQGTEVQETQYF
TRBJ1-1 | TRBV11-1 | - | - | TGTGCCAGCAGCTGGGGGGAGGAGGGTGATGACACTGAAGCTTTCTTT | CASSWGEEGDDTEAFF
TRBJ1-3 | TRBV9 | - | TRBD1 | TGTGCCAGCAGCGTAGCAGGGGGAGCTGGAAACACCATATATTTT | CASSVAGGAGNTIYF
TRBJ2-1 | TRBV6-5 | - | TRBD2 | TGTGCCAGCAGTCGACCGGGACTAGCGTACAATGAGCAGTTCTTC | CASSRPGLAYNEQFF
TRBJ1-4 | TRBV28 | - | - | TGTGCCAGCAGTTTTCCCGGGGGGGTTGAAAAACTGTTTTTT | CASSFPGGVEKLFF
TRBJ2-7 | TRBV15 | - | - | TGTGCCACCAGCACATCCGGGATCACTGGCGAGCAGTACTTC | CATSTSGITGEQYF
TRBJ1-1 | TRBV5-1 | - | TRBD1 | TGCGCCAGCAGCCCGAGACAGGGTGTGAACACTGAAGCTTTCTTT | CASSPRQGVNTEAFF
TRBJ2-1 | TRBV4-3 | - | - | TGCGCCAGCAGCTTACAGGAAGGGAATGAGCAGTTCTTC | CASSLQEGNEQFF
TRBJ2-7 | TRBV6-1 | - | - | TGTGCCAGCAGTGAACGGGAGGGACAGAGCTCCTACGAGCAGTACTTC | CASSEREGQSSYEQYF
TRBJ2-3 | TRBV5-4 | - | - | TGTGCCAGCAGCTTGGGGGCCTCGGGGGGCACTCGAGGTGCGCAGTATTTT | CASSLGASGGTRGAQYF
TRBJ1-4 | TRBV6-7 | few | - | TGTGCCGAAGGGGGGACTAGGGAAAAACTGTTTTTT | CAEGGTREKLFF
TRBJ1-1 | TRBV2 | - | - | TGTGCCCAATCGGTACAGGTGAACACTGAAGCTTTCTTT | CAQSVQVNTEAFF
TRBJ2-2 | TRBV4-1 | - | TRBD2 | TGCGCCAGCAGCCAAGAGGGGGCGGGGGGGAACACCGGGGAGCTGTTTTTT | CASSQEGAGGNTGELFF
TRBJ1-4 | TRBV2 | - | TRBD1 | TGTGCCAGCAGTTTGACAGGGCAAGAAAAACTGTTTTTT | CASSLTGQEKLFF
TRBJ2-3 | TRBV15 | - | - | TGTGCCACCAGCAACTTCAGGGGTACCAACACAGATACGCAGTATTTT | CATSNFRGTNTDTQYF
TRBJ2-1 | TRBV5-1 | - | TRBD1 | TGCGCCAGCAGCATTTCCGGGACAGGGGTCTCCTACAATGAGCAGTTCTTC | CASSISGTGVSYNEQFF
TRBJ2-7 | TRBV7-6 | - | TRBD2 | TGTGCCAGCAGCTCCGGTAGCGGGGGCACCTACGAGCAGTACTTC | CASSSGSGGTYEQYF
TRBJ2-7 | TRBV6-5 | - | - | TGTGCCAGCAGTCCGTGGGCAGGGATCGACGAGCAGTACTTC | CASSPWAGIDEQYF
TRBJ2-2 | TRBV9 | - | TRBD2 | TGTGCCAGCAGCTTCGCCGGGGGACTACACACCGGGGAGCTGTTTTTT | CASSFAGGLHTGELFF
TRBJ2-7 | TRBV14 | - | - | TGTGCCAGCAGCTATAGACAGCTCTACGAGCAGTACTTC | CASSYRQLYEQYF
TRBJ1-3 | TRBV9 | once | - | TGTGCCAGCAGCCCCGGACAGACAAGCTCTGGAAACACCATATATTTT | CASSPGQTSSGNTIYF
TRBJ2-7 | TRBV28 | - | - | TGTGCCAGCAGGACGACACTCTACGAGCAGTACTTC | CASRTTLYEQYF
TRBJ1-3 | TRBV7-2 | - | TRBD1 | TGTGCCAGCAGCCTTGGACAGGGGGCGACTGGAAACACCATATATTTT | CASSLGQGATGNTIYF
TRBJ1-6 | TRBV2 | - | TRBD1 | TGTGCCAGCATAACGGACAGGGCGGATAATTCACCCCTCCACTTT | CASITDRADNSPLHF
TRBJ1-3 | TRBV5-1 | - | - | TGCGCCAGCAGCTTGGAACAGGGACCTGGAAACACCATATATTTT | CASSLEQGPGNTIYF
TRBJ2-7 | TRBV29-1 | - | - | TGCAGCGTTGAAGGGCAGGCGTCTTCCTACGAGCAGTACTTC | CSVEGQASSYEQYF
TRBJ2-7 | TRBV11-2 | - | - | TGTGCCAGCAGCTTAGCGTCGAACTTTTACGAGCAGTACTTC | CASSLASNFYEQYF
TRBJ1-6 | TRBV2 | - | TRBD1 | TGTGCCAGCAGTGGCCGGACAGGGGGAATTTCACCCCTCCACTTT | CASSGRTGGISPLHF
TRBJ1-6 | TRBV6-1 | - | TRBD1 | TGTGCCAGCAGGACCCCGGGACAGTATCATTCACCCCTCCACTTT | CASRTPGQYHSPLHF
TRBJ2-3 | TRBV16 | - | - | TGTGCCAGCAGCCCCTTCTCAGGGATTAGCACAGATACGCAGTATTTT | CASSPFSGISTDTQYF
TRBJ1-2 | TRBV7-9 | - | TRBD1 | TGTGCCAGCAGCTTAGAGGGGGCGGACTATGGCTACACCTTC | CASSLEGADYGYTF